The 24 T cell receptor beta chains below all came from one sample that was sequenced in a study of CD8 T cells in ankylosing spondylitis. Study conclusions and caveats: For ankylosing spondylitis blood, a TCR beta motif of roughly 8 highly homologous variants appeared characteristic.

One entry per CDR3 protein, called by TCRdb with MiXCR from the 5' RACE reads. The sample records approximately 540,000 distinct CDR3 sequences, roughly 13% being singletons. Their specific antigens are unknown. The sample taken for sequencing was blood, either unsorted or a sorted T cell fraction (not recorded which). Receptor source: a male donor with ankylosing spondylitis.

Many counts were recorded for this clonotype. The chain combines TRBV11-2 with TRBJ2-2; D possibly corresponds to TRBD1 (6 bases). The V end lost 5 bases, the J end lost 3 bases, and 22 bases lay between the germline ends. This CDR3 is 18 amino acids long. Germline CDR1 is SGHAT and CDR2 is FQNNGV. CDR3 loop: CASSRKHRDTTYTGELFF. CDR3 bases: TGTGCCAGCAGCCGAAAACACCGGGACACGACCTACACCGGGGAGCTGTTTTTT.

The CDR3 DNA is TGCGCCAGCAGCTTGGAGCCGGGCCGGGGCTACACCTTC. Translation gives CASSLEPGRGYTF. The chain couples TRBV5-1 to TRBJ1-2; D not resolved. Trimming cost V 0 bases and J 8 bases, with 11 bases left between them. The CDR3 contains 13 residues. Germline CDR1 SGHRS, CDR2 YFSETQ. Full variable domain (missing parts from reference TRBV5-1 and TRBJ1-2): KAGVTQTPRYLIKTRGQQVTLSCSPISGHRSVSWYQQTPGQGLQFLFEYFSETQRNKGNFPGRFSGRQFSNSRSEMNVSTLELGDSALYLCASSLEPGRGYTFGSGTRLTVV.

This clonotype was counted ten times or more. The gene calls are TRBV24-1 and TRBJ2-1, with 10 bases fitting TRBD1. After removal of 7 bases from V and 6 bases from J, the junction contained 5 bases not matched to a gene. The CDR3 runs 14 residues. From germline, CDR1 is KGHDR and CDR2 SFDVKD. The DNA for the CDR3 is TGTGCCACCAGATCGGGACAGGGGACCAATGAGCAGTTCTTC. It specifies CATRSGQGTNEQFF.

A few counts support this clonotype. The chain links TRBV3-1 to TRBJ2-1; 8 nucleotides agree with TRBD2. Germline V gene lookup returns CDR1 LGHDT and CDR2 YNNKEL (reference sequence). V trimming: 0 bases; J trimming: 12 bases; junction bases outside the gene matches: 7. CDR3 length: 14 residues. The CDR3 DNA follows: TGTGCCAGCAGCCAAGATCTGGCGGGAGGAAGGCAGTTCTTC. Translation: CASSQDLAGGRQFF.

The chain carries TRBV20-1 and TRBJ2-3; no clear D. Trimming stripped 7 bases from V and 4 bases from J, with 9 bases between. CDR1 and CDR2 from the germline V gene are DFQATT and SNEGSKA (reference sequence). The CDR3 spans 11 residues. The CDR3 coding sequence is TGCAGTGTTCTTGAACCAGATACGCAGTATTTT. The encoded protein is CSVLEPDTQYF.

In this sample, this clonotype turned up a few times. The rearrangement links TRBV7-9 to TRBJ2-1; TRBD2 matches at 7 bases. J lost 2 bases, V lost 10 bases, and 8 bases had no gene match. Germline V gene sequence: CDR1 SEHNR, CDR2 FQNEAQ (reference sequence). The CDR3 spans 14 residues. The CDR3 here is CATKSSGAYNEQFF. In nucleotides, the CDR3 is TGTGCCACTAAGTCTAGCGGAGCCTACAATGAGCAGTTCTTC.

The chain uses TRBV15 and TRBJ1-1; 9 nucleotides agree with TRBD1. The germline V gene has CDR1 LNHNV and CDR2 YYDKDF (reference sequence). J gave up 4 bases and V 6 bases, and 6 bases lay outside the gene matches. The CDR3 extends over 14 amino acids. This chain's CDR3 is CATRRTGVSTEAFF. CDR3 DNA: TGTGCCACCAGACGGACAGGGGTTAGCACTGAAGCTTTCTTT.

This clonotype was observed a handful of times. The chain recombines TRBV27 with TRBJ1-4; D is undetermined. The CDR3 is made up of 15 amino acids. The V end lost 5 bases, the J end lost 2 bases, and 12 bases lay between the germline ends. Germline V gene sequence: CDR1 MNHEY, CDR2 SMNVEV (reference sequence). CDR3 in DNA: TGTGCCAGCAGTCCCTACAGAACTACTAATGAAAAACTGTTTTTT. Translation: CASSPYRTTNEKLFF.

V usage is TRBV3-1 and J usage is TRBJ2-1, with 11 bases fitting TRBD2. The trim removed 2 bases at V and 1 base at J, leaving 4 bases unmatched. The CDR3 contains 17 residues. Germline CDR1 is LGHDT and CDR2 is YNNKEL (reference sequence). CDR3: CASSQRSGRVSYNEQFF. CDR3 DNA: TGTGCCAGCAGCCAACGTAGCGGGAGGGTGTCCTACAATGAGCAGTTCTTC.

This clonotype was recorded many times. This chain links TRBV27 with TRBJ2-1, with a weak D call TRBD2 (6 bases). Germline lookup yields CDR1 MNHEY and CDR2 SMNVEV (reference sequence). This CDR3 comprises 13 residues. The V gene lost 0 bases and the J gene lost 12 bases, with 12 bases spanning the gap. CDR3 amino acids: CASSLSGGRRQFF. DNA of the CDR3: TGTGCCAGCAGTTTATCTGGAGGGAGAAGGCAGTTCTTC.

Only a few counts were recorded for this clonotype. The chain carries TRBV5-1 and TRBJ2-2; 10 bases agree with TRBD2. Germline CDR1 and CDR2: SGHRS and YFSETQ. This CDR3 spans 17 amino acids. With 4 bases clipped from V and 5 bases from J, the junction kept 11 bases outside the gene matches. CDR3 DNA: TGCGCCAGCAGCCTAACAGCGGGAGGGGCCGGGACCGGGGAGCTGTTTTTT. It specifies CASSLTAGGAGTGELFF.

This chain uses TRBV5-1 with TRBJ2-5, with D perhaps being TRBD1 or TRBD2 (5 bases each). The V and J ends lost 4 bases and 2 bases respectively, with 15 bases between them. Germline V lookup: CDR1 SGHRS, CDR2 YFSETQ. The CDR3 extends over 15 amino acids. The CDR3: CASSDAGTGQETQYF. The CDR3 bases are TGCGCCAGCAGCGACGCCGGGACGGGGCAAGAGACCCAGTACTTC. The full variable domain, completed using reference TRBV5-1 and TRBJ2-5, is KAGVTQTPRYLIKTRGQQVTLSCSPISGHRSVSWYQQTPGQGLQFLFEYFSETQRNKGNFPGRFSGRQFSNSRSEMNVSTLELGDSALYLCASSDAGTGQETQYFGPGTRLLVL.

This clonotype was detected a few times. The genes are TRBV28 and TRBJ1-1, with D perhaps matching TRBD1 (5 bases). This CDR3 contains 12 residues. V shed 6 bases and J shed 7 bases, with 12 bases lying between them. CDR1 is MDHEN and CDR2 is SYDVKM in the germline V gene. The CDR3 region has the DNA TGTGCCAGCAGGACAGCGAACGGTGAAGCTTTCTTT. It specifies CASRTANGEAFF.

This clonotype appeared once. The V and J genes are TRBV12-3 or TRBV12-4 and TRBJ2-1, with D perhaps TRBD2 (6 bases). CDR3 length: 15 residues. V lost 3 bases and J lost 4, with 13 bases in between. The CDR3 DNA reads TGTGCCAGCAGTTTTACGGCGGGGTTTTACAATGAGCAGTTCTTC. This codes for CASSFTAGFYNEQFF.

The genes are TRBV20-1 and TRBJ2-1; 7 bases line up with TRBD2. The germline V gene has CDR1 DFQATT and CDR2 SNEGSKA (reference sequence). CDR3 size: 14 residues. Trimming at V came to 8 bases and at J to 4 bases, leaving 11 bases not matched to a gene. The CDR3 coding sequence is TGCAGTCCCTTTTGGGGAGGGATTTACAATGAGCAGTTCTTC. Amino acids: CSPFWGGIYNEQFF.

At least ten counts were recorded for this clonotype. This chain links TRBV29-1 with TRBJ2-2; TRBD1 might be the D (7 bases). Deletions cut 3 bases from V and 7 bases from J, with 18 bases between. The CDR3 has 15 amino acids. The germline V gene has CDR1 SQVTM and CDR2 ANQGSEA. The CDR3 protein is CSVDSARGDGGELFF. DNA for the CDR3: TGCAGCGTTGATAGCGCCAGGGGGGACGGCGGGGAGCTGTTTTTT.

This chain joins TRBV24-1 and TRBJ2-1; the match to TRBD2 covers 14 bases. J lost 5 bases, V lost 4 bases, and 15 bases had no gene match. The CDR3 consists of 20 residues. The germline V gene encodes CDR1 KGHDR and CDR2 SFDVKD. The CDR3 coding sequence is TGTGCCACCAGTGACTCCGGGACTAGCGGGAGTCGTTTTAAGGACAATGAGCAGTTCTTC. This codes for CATSDSGTSGSRFKDNEQFF.

This sequence joins TRBV5-5 and TRBJ1-2; D unresolved. This CDR3 is 15 amino acids long. The germline V gene has CDR1 SGHKS and CDR2 YYEKEE (reference sequence). The V and J ends lost 5 bases and 1 base respectively, with 15 bases between them. CDR3: CASRGFSLHNYGYTF. The CDR3 DNA is TGTGCCAGCAGAGGTTTCAGCCTCCATAACTATGGCTACACCTTC.

The genes are TRBV20-1 and TRBJ1-5; 9 positions match TRBD1. The CDR3 has 16 amino acids. From germline, CDR1 is DFQATT and CDR2 SNEGSKA (reference sequence). After removal of 3 bases from V and 5 bases from J, the junction contained 11 bases not matched to a gene. The CDR3, as DNA: TGCAGTGCTAGGGCTAGATCATGGACAGGGGATCAGCCCCAGCATTTT. Its protein is CSARARSWTGDQPQHF.

This chain links TRBV7-9 with TRBJ2-2; D is perhaps TRBD1 (6 bases). The V gene lost 3 bases and the J gene lost 4 bases, with 9 bases spanning the gap. CDR3 length equals 14 residues. Germline assignment: CDR1 SEHNR and CDR2 FQNEAQ (reference sequence). The CDR3 is CASSFVGATGELFF. The CDR3, as DNA: TGTGCCAGCAGCTTTGTGGGGGCCACCGGGGAGCTGTTTTTT.

The rearrangement uses TRBV5-1 and TRBJ1-1; no clear D. Between the trimmed V and J ends, which lost 3 bases and 2 bases, there was a span of 14 bases. The CDR3 loop spans 15 amino acids. Germline CDR1 reads SGHRS; CDR2 reads YFSETQ. CDR3 nucleotide sequence: TGCGCCAGCAGCTCCGGCCAGGCCCCTAACACTGAAGCTTTCTTT. It translates to CASSSGQAPNTEAFF.

This clonotype was found a few times. The chain links TRBV2 to TRBJ1-4; the D gene is possibly TRBD1 (6 bases). The CDR3 has 15 residues. The V and J ends lost 2 bases and 4 bases respectively, with 11 bases between them. CDR1 SNHLY and CDR2 FYNNEI come from the germline V gene. The CDR3: CASSEYGTLNEKLFF. In nucleotides, the CDR3 is TGTGCCAGCAGTGAATATGGGACACTTAATGAAAAACTGTTTTTT.

This clonotype was counted between two and nine times. The chain recombines TRBV11-2 with TRBJ2-5; 14 positions match TRBD2. Germline assignment: CDR1 SGHAT and CDR2 FQNNGV. The CDR3 loop spans 18 amino acids. The J segment lost 5 bases and the V segment lost 5 bases, leaving 13 bases of the junction unmatched. The CDR3 bases are TGTGCCAGCAGCGGCCGAGGGACTAGCGGGAGCCCAGGGGAGACCCAGTACTTC. Translation: CASSGRGTSGSPGETQYF.

This clonotype was counted between two and nine times. The V gene is TRBV12-3 or TRBV12-4, the J gene TRBJ1-2; no definite D call. V was clipped by 3 bases and J by 7 bases, with 15 bases between them. The CDR3 has 14 residues. This chain's CDR3 is CASSLGSFTVGYTF. The CDR3 DNA sequence: TGTGCCAGCAGTTTGGGCAGTTTTACAGTTGGCTACACCTTC.